This entry features one TCR beta chain sequence. The data are from a study of blood T cells in healthy people across ages. Combining a sample-barcoded 5' primer with a J-beta primer mix, a second PCR ran for roughly 6 to 12 cycles. Per sample, CDR3-containing paired-end reads numbered at least 2.5 million. TCRdb ran MiXCR on the 5' RACE reads and lists one entry per CDR3 protein. Here the sample spans nearly 800,000 distinct CDR3 sequences, around three fifths being singletons. Source material: blood. The sequence was obtained from a man between 35 and 55 years old in good health.

The CDR3 protein is CSANPSSRVVGSYNEQYF. CDR3 in DNA: TGCAGTGCTAACCCCTCATCGCGTGTAGTAGGCTCCTACAATGAGCAGTACTTC. The J gene is TRBJ2-5, the V gene TRBV20-1; D gene uncertain. V lost 4 bases, J lost 11 bases, and 35 bases lay in between. The length of the CDR3 is 18 residues. Germline-derived CDR1 and CDR2 are DFQATT and SNEGSKA (reference sequence).